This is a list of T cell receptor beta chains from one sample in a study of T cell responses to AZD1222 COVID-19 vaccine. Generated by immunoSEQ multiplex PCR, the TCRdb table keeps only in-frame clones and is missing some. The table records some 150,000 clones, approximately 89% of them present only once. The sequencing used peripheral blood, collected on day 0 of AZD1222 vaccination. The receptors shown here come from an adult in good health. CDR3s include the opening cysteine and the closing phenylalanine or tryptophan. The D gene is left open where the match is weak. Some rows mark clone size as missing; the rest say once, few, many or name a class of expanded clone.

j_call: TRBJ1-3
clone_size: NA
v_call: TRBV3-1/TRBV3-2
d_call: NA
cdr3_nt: TGTGCCAGCAGCCCGGGAGGCTTGGACACCATATATTTT
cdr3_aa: CASSPGGLDTIYF

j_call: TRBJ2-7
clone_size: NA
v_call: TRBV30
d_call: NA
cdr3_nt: TGTGCCTGGAGTGTACAGGGCTACGAGCAGTACTTC
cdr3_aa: CAWSVQGYEQYF

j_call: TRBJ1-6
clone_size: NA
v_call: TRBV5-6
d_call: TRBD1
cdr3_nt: TGTGCCAGCAGCCCACCCGCGAGGACAGGGCGAAATTCACCCCTCCACTTT
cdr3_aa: CASSPPARTGRNSPLHF

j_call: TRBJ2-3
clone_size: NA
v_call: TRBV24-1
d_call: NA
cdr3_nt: TGTGCCACCAGTGATTGGTCCGCAGATACGCAGTATTTT
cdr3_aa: CATSDWSADTQYF

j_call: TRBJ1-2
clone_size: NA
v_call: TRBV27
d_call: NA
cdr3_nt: TGTGCCAGCCGGGCAATGGGGGCTTACTATGGCTACACCTTC
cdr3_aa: CASRAMGAYYGYTF

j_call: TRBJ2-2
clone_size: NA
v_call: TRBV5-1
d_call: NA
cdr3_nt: TGCGCCAGCAGCGCCGGGCAGGGGACCGGGGAGCTGTTTTTT
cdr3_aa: CASSAGQGTGELFF

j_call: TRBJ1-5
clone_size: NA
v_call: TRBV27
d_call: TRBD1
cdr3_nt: TGTGCCAGCAGTCGTTACTTGGGACAGGGGAATCAGCCCCAGCATTTT
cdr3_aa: CASSRYLGQGNQPQHF

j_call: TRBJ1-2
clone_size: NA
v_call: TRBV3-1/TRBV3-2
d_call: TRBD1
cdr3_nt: TGTGCCAGCAGCCAGTTTGACGGACAGGGCGAACACTATGGCTACACCTTC
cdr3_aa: CASSQFDGQGEHYGYTF

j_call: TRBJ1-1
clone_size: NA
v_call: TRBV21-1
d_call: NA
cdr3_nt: TGTGCCAGTACTATCGGGGCGAACACTGAAGCTTTCTTT
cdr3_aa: CASTIGANTEAFF

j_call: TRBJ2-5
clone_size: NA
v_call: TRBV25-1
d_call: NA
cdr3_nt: TGTGCCAGCAGTGAAAGGAGAGGCGAGACCCAGTACTTC
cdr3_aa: CASSERRGETQYF

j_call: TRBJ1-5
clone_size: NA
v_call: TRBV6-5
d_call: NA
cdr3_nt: TGTGCCAGCTGTAAGGTTCAATATCAGCCCCAGCATTTT
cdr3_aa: CASCKVQYQPQHF

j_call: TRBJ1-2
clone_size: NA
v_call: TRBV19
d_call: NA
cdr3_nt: TGTGCCAGTAGTAGAGGGGGTTATGGCTACACCTTC
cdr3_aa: CASSRGGYGYTF

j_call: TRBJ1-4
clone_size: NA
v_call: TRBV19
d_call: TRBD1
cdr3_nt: TGTGCCAGCCTGGACAGGGGGCAAGAAAAACTGTTTTTT
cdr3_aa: CASLDRGQEKLFF

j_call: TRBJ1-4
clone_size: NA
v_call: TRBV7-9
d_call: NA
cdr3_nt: TGTGCCGTTCAACGGGACCGCAGTGAAAAACTGTTTTTT
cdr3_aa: CAVQRDRSEKLFF

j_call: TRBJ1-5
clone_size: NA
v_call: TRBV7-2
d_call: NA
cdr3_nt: TGTGCCAGCAGCCCGGGGGGGAGCAATCAGCCCCAGCATTTT
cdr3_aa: CASSPGGSNQPQHF

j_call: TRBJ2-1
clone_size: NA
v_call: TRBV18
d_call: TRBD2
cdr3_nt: TGTGCCAGCTTAACCAGTAATAGCGGGAGCCGTAGGAACAATGAGCAGTTCTTC
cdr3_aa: CASLTSNSGSRRNNEQFF

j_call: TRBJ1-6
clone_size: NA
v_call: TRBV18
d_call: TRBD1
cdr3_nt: TGTGCCAGCTCACCACCGGGACAGGGGTGGTCACCCCTCCACTTT
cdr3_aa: CASSPPGQGWSPLHF

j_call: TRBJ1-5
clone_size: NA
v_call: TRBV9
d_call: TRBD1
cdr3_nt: TGTGCCAGCAGCGCCGGACAGGGAAGACAGCCCCAGCATTTT
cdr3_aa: CASSAGQGRQPQHF

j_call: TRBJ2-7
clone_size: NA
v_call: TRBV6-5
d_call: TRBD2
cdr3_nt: TGTGCCAGCAGTTCCCTCGCGGGAGCGTCCTACGAGCAGTACTTC
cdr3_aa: CASSSLAGASYEQYF

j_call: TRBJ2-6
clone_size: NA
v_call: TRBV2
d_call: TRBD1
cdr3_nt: TGTGCCAGCAGCGTACAGGGGCCTGGGGCCAACGTCCTGACTTTC
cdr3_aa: CASSVQGPGANVLTF

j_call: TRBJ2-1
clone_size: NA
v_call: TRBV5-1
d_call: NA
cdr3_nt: TGCGCCAGCAGCTTGGTGACCTACAATGAGCAGTTCTTC
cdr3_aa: CASSLVTYNEQFF

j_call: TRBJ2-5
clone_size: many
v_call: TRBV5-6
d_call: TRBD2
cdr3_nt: TGTGCCAGCAGCCATCGGGGGGAAAAGACCCAGTACTTC
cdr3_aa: CASSHRGEKTQYF

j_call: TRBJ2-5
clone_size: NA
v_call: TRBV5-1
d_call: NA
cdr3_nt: TGCGCCAGCAGCTCGGGGACAGAGGGCACGGGGGCCCAGTACTTC
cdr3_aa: CASSSGTEGTGAQYF

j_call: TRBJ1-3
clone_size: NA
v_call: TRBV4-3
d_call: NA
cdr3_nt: TGCGCCAGCAGCAAAAGCCTTCCGGGGAGCTCTGGAAACACCATATATTTT
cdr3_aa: CASSKSLPGSSGNTIYF

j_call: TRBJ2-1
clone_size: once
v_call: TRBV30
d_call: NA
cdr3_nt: TGTGCCTGGAGTGGGAGCGGTGGTAGCTCCTACAATGAGCAGTTCTTC
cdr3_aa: CAWSGSGGSSYNEQFF

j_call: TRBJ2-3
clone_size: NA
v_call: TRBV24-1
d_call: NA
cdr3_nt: TGTGCCACCAGTGATTCCCTGGCGCCGCAGTATTTT
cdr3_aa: CATSDSLAPQYF

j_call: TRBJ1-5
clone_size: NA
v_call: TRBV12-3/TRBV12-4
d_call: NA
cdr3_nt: TGTGCCAGCAGTTTCGGGGGTCAGCCCCAGCATTTT
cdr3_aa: CASSFGGQPQHF

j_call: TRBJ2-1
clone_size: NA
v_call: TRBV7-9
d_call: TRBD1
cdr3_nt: TGTGCCAGCAGCCAAGGTACGGGACAGGGGATCAATGAGCAGTTCTTC
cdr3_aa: CASSQGTGQGINEQFF

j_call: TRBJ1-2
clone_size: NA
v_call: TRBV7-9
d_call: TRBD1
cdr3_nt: TGTGCCAGCAGCCATGGCACAGGGGCCCTCTATGGCTACACCTTC
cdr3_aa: CASSHGTGALYGYTF

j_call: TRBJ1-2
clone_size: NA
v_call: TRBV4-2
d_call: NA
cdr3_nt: TGTGCCAGCAGCCAAGATCTCGATTTTGGAGGCTACACCTTC
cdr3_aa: CASSQDLDFGGYTF

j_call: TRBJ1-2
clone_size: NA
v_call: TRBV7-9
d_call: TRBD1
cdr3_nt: TGTGCCAGCAGCTTAGGGGCAGGGGGCGGCTACACCTTC
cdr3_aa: CASSLGAGGGYTF

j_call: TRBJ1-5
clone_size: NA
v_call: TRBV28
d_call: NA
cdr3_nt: TGTGCCAGCAGCCCCCTCATCACCACAGGTAACAATCAGCCCCAGCATTTT
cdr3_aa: CASSPLITTGNNQPQHF

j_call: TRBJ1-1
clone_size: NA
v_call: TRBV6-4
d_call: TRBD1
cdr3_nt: TGTGCCAGCAATATGGACAGGGCAGTACCGGAAGCTTTCTTT
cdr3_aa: CASNMDRAVPEAFF